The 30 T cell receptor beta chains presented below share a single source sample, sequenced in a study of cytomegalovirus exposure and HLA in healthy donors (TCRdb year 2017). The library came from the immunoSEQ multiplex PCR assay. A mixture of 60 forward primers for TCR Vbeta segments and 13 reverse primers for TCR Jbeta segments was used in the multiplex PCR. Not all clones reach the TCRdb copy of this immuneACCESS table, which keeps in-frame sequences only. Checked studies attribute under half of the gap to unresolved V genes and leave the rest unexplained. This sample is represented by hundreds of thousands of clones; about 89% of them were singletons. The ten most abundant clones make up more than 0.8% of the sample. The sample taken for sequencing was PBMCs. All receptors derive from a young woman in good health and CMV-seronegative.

CDR3 DNA: TGTGCCAGCAGCTCTGAAGGACAGCAGTCTGGGGCCAACGTCCTGACTTTC. Protein product: CASSSEGQQSGANVLTF. The V call is TRBV11-3, the J call TRBJ2-6; tentatively, D is TRBD1 (6 bases). Trimming cost V 4 bases and J 1 base, with 14 bases left between them. CDR3 length: 17 amino acids. The germline CDR1 and CDR2 sequences are SGHNT and YENEEA.

CDR3 coding DNA: TGTGCCAGCAGCTTCCTTAGCGGTTTAAACACCGGGGAGCTGTTTTTT. Translated, it gives CASSFLSGLNTGELFF. This rearrangement joins TRBV5-4 to TRBJ2-2; maybe TRBD2 (6 bases). In germline, CDR1 is SGHNT, CDR2 YYREEE (reference sequence). The CDR3 spans 16 residues. V lost 2 bases, J lost 2 bases, and 13 bases lay in between.

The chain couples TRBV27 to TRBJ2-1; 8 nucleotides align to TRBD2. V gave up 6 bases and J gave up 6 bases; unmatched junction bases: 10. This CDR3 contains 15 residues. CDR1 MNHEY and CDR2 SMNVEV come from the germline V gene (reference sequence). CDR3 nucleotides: TGTGCCAGCAGGGATCGTAGCGGGACAAGCAATGAGCAGTTCTTC. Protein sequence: CASRDRSGTSNEQFF.

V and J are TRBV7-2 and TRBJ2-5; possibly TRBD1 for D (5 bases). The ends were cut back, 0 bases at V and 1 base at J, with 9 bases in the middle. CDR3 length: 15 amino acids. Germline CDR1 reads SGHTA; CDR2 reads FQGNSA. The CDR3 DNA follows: TGTGCCAGCAGCTTAGCCAGGACATTCCAAGAGACCCAGTACTTC. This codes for CASSLARTFQETQYF. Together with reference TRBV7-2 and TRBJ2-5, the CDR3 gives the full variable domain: GAGVSQSPSNKVTEKGKDVELRCDPISGHTALYWYRQSLGQGLEFLIYFQGNSAPDKSGLPSDRFSAERTGGSVSTLTIQRTQQEDSAVYLCASSLARTFQETQYFGPGTRLLVL.

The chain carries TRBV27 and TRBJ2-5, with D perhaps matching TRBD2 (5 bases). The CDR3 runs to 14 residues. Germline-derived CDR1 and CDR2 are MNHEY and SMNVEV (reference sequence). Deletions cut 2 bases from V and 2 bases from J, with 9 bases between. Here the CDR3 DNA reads TGTGCCAGCAGTTTAAGACGGGGTCAAGAGACCCAGTACTTC. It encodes CASSLRRGQETQYF.

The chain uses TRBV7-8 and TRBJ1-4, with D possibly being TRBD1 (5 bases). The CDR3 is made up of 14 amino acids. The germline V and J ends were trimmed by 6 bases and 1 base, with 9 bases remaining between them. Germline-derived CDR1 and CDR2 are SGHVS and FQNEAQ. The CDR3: CASRPGGTNEKLFF. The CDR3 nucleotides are TGTGCCAGCAGGCCGGGGGGAACTAATGAAAAACTGTTTTTT.

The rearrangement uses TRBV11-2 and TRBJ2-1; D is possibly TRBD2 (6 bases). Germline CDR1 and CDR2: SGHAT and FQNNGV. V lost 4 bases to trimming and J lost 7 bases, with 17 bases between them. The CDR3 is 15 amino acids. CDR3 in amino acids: CASSSPPSVGNEQFF. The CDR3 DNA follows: TGTGCCAGCAGCTCCCCGCCTAGCGTAGGAAATGAGCAGTTCTTC.

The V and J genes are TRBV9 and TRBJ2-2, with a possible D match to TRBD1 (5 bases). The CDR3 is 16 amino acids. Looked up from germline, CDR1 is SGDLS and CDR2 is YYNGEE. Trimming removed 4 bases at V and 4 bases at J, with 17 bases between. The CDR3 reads CASSPAPGKGTGELFF. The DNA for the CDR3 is TGTGCCAGCAGCCCCGCCCCAGGGAAGGGCACCGGGGAGCTGTTTTTT.

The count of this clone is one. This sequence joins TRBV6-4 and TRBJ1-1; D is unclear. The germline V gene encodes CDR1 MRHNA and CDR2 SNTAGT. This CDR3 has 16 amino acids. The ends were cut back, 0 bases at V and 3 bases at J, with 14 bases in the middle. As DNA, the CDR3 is TGTGCCAGCAGTGACTCCTCTGCGGGGAGGGACACTGAAGCTTTCTTT. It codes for CASSDSSAGRDTEAFF.

CDR3 sequence reads: CASSPQPGGGEQYF. For the CDR3, the DNA is TGCGCCAGCAGCCCTCAACCCGGCGGGGGCGAGCAGTACTTC. V usage is TRBV5-1 and J usage is TRBJ2-7, with 7 bases aligning to TRBD2. CDR3 size: 14 residues. The germline V gene has CDR1 SGHRS and CDR2 YFSETQ. J was trimmed by 6 bases and V by 4 bases; bases with no gene match: 10. The entire variable domain, with the rest obtained from reference TRBV5-1 and TRBJ2-7, is as follows: KAGVTQTPRYLIKTRGQQVTLSCSPISGHRSVSWYQQTPGQGLQFLFEYFSETQRNKGNFPGRFSGRQFSNSRSEMNVSTLELGDSALYLCASSPQPGGGEQYFGPGTRLTVT.

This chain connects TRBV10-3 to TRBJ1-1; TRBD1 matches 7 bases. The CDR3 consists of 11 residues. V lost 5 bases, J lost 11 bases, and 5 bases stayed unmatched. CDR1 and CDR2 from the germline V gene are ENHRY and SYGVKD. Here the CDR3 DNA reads TGTGCCATCAGTAACAGGGGCGAGGCTTTCTTT. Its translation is CAISNRGEAFF.

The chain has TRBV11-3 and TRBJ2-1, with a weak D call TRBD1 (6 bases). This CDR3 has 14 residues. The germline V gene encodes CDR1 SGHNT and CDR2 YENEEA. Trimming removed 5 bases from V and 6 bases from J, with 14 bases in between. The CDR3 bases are TGTGCCAGCAGCCAGCAGGGGACCGTCAATGAGCAGTTCTTC. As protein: CASSQQGTVNEQFF.

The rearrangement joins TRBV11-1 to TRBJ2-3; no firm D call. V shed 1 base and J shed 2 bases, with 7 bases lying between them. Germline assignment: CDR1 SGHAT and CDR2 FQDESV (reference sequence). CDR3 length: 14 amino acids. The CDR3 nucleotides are TGTGCCAGCAGCTTAGAACAGCTCACAGATACGCAGTATTTT. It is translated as CASSLEQLTDTQYF.

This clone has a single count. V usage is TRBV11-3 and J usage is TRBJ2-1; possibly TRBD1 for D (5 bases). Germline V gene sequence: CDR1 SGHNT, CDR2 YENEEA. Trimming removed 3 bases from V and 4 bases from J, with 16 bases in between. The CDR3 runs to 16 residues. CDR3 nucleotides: TGTGCCAGCAGCTTGGGCGCAGGGTCCCCTTACAATGAGCAGTTCTTC. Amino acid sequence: CASSLGAGSPYNEQFF.

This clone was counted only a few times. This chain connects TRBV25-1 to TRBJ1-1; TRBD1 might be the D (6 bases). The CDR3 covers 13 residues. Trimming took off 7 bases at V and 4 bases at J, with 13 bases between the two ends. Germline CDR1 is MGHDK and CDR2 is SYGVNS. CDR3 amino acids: CASKGVGGTEAFF. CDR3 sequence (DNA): TGTGCCAGCAAGGGAGTAGGGGGCACTGAAGCTTTCTTT. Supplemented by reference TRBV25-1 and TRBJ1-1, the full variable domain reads EADIYQTPRYLVIGTGKKITLECSQTMGHDKMYWYQQDPGMELHLIHYSYGVNSTEKGDLSSESTVSRIRTEHFPLTLESARPSHTSQYLCASKGVGGTEAFFGQGTRLTVV.

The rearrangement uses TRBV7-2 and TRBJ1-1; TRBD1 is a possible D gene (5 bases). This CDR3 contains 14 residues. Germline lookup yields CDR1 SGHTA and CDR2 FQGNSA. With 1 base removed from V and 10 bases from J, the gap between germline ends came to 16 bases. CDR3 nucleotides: TGTGCCAGCAGCTTAGGGGGGGTCCAACCGGGAGCTTTCTTT. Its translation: CASSLGGVQPGAFF.

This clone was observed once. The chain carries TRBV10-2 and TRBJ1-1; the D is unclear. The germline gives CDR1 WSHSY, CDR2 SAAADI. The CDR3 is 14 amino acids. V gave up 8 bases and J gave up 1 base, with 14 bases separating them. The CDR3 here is CASRPSRSNTEAFF. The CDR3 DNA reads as TGCGCCAGCCGGCCTTCTAGATCGAACACTGAAGCTTTCTTT.

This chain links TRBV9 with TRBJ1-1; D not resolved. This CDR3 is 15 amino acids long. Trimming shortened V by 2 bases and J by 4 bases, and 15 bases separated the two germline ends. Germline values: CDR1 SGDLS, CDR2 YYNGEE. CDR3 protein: CASSVEGYRGTEAFF. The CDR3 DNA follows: TGTGCCAGCAGCGTTGAAGGGTACCGGGGCACTGAAGCTTTCTTT.

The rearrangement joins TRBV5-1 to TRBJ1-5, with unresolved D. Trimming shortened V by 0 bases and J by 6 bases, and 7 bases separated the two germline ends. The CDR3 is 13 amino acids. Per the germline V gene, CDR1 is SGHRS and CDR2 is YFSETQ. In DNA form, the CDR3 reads TGCGCCAGCAGCTTGGAGATCGGTCAGCCCCAGCATTTT. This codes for CASSLEIGQPQHF.

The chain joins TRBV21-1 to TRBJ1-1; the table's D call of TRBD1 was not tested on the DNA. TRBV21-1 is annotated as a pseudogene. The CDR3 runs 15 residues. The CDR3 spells CASSKGTGALTEAFF. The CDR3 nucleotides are TGTGCCAGCAGCAAAGGGACAGGGGCTCTCACTGAAGCTTTCTTT.

The CDR3 sequence: CASSSGRFSYNEQFF. The DNA of the CDR3 is TGTGCCAGTAGTAGCGGGAGGTTCTCCTACAATGAGCAGTTCTTC. The rearrangement joins TRBV19 to TRBJ2-1, with 8 positions matching TRBD2. The CDR3 covers 15 residues. V trimming: 4 bases; J trimming: 0 bases; junction bases outside the gene matches: 2. Per germline, CDR1 LNHDA and CDR2 SQIVND (reference sequence).

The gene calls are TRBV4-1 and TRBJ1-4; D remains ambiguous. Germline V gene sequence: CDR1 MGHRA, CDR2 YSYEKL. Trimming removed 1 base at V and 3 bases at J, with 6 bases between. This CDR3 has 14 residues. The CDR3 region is CASSQAMANEKLFF. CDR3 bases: TGCGCCAGCAGCCAAGCTATGGCTAATGAAAAACTGTTTTTT.

In DNA, the CDR3 is TGTGCCAGTAGTATTCCCGACAGATACACTGAAGCTTTCTTT. Residues: CASSIPDRYTEAFF. The chain links TRBV19 to TRBJ1-1, with D perhaps matching TRBD1 (5 bases). Germline assignment: CDR1 LNHDA and CDR2 SQIVND (reference sequence). CDR3 length: 14 amino acids. The V end lost 3 bases, the J end lost 3 bases, and 11 bases lay between the germline ends.

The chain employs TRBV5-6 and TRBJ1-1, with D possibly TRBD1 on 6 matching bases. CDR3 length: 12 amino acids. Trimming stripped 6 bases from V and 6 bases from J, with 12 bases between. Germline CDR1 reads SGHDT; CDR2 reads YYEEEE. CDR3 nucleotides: TGTGCCAGCACCGCGGGGGCGTCTGAAGCTTTCTTT. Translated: CASTAGASEAFF.

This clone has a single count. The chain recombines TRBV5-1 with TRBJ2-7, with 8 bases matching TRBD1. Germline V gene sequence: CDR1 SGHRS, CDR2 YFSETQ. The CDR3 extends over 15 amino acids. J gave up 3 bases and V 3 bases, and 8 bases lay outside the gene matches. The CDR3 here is CASSSPGQVSYEQYF. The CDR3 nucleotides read TGCGCCAGCAGCTCCCCGGGACAGGTTAGCTACGAGCAGTACTTC. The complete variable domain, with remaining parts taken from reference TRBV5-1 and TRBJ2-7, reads KAGVTQTPRYLIKTRGQQVTLSCSPISGHRSVSWYQQTPGQGLQFLFEYFSETQRNKGNFPGRFSGRQFSNSRSEMNVSTLELGDSALYLCASSSPGQVSYEQYFGPGTRLTVT.

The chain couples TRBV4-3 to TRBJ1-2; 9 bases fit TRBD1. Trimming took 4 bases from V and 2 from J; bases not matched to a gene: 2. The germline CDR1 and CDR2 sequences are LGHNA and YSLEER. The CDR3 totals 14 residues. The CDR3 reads CASSRGQGNYGYTF. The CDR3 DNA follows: TGCGCCAGCAGCCGGGGACAGGGAAACTATGGCTACACCTTC.

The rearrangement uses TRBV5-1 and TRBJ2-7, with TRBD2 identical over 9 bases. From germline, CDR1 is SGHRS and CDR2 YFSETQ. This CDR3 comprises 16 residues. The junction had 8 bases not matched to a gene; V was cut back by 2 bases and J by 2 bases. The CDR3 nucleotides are TGCGCCAGCAGCTTATCTCCCGGCGGGGGGGCCTACGAGCAGTACTTC. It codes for CASSLSPGGGAYEQYF.

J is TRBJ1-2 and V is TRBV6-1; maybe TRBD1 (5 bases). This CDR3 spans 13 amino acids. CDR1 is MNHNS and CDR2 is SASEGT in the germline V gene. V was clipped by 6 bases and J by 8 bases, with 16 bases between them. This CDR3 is CASRVTALGGYTF. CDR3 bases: TGTGCCAGCAGGGTGACAGCTCTCGGGGGCTACACCTTC.

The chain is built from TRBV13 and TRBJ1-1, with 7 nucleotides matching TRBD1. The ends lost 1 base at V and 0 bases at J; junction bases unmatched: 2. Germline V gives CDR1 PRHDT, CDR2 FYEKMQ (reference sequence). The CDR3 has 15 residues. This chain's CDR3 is CASSLEGQLNTEAFF. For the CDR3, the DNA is TGTGCCAGCAGCTTAGAGGGACAGTTGAACACTGAAGCTTTCTTT.

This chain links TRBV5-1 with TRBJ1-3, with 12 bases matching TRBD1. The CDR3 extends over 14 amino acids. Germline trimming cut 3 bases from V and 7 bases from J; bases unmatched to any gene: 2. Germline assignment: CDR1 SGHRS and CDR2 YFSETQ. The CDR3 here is CASSSGQGANTIYF. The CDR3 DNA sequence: TGCGCCAGCAGCTCGGGACAGGGGGCCAACACCATATATTTT.